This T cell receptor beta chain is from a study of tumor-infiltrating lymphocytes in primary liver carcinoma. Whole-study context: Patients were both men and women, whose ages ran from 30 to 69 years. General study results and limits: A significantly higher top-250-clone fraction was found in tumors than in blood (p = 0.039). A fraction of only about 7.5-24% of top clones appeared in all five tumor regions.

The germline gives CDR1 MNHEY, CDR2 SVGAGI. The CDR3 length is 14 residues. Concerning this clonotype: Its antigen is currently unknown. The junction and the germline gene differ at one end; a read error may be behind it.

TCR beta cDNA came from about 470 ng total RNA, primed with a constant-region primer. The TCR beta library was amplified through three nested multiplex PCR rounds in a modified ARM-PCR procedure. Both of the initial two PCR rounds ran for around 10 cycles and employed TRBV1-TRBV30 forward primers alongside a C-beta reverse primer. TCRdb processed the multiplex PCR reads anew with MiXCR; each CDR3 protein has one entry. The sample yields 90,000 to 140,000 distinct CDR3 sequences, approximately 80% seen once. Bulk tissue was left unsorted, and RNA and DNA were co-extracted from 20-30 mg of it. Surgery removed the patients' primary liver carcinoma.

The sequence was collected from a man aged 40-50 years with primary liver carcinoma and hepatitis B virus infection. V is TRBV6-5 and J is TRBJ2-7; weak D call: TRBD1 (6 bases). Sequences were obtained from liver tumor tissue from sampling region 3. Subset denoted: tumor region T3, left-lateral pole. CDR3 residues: CASSTRGGGYGQYF. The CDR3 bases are TGTGCCAGCAGTACTCGAGGGGGTGGGTACGGGCAGTACTTC.